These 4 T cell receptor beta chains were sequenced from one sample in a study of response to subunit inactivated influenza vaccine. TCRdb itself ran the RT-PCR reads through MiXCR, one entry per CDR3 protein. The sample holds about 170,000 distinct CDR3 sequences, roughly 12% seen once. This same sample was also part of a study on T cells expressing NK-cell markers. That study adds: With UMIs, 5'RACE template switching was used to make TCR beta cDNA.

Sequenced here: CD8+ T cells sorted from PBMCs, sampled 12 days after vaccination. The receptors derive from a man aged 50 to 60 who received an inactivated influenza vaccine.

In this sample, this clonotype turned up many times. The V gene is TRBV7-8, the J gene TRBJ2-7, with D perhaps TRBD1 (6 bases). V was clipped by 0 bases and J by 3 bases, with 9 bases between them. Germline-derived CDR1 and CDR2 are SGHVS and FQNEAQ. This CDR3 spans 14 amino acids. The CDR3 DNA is TGTGCCAGCAGCTTAGCCCCCAGGGGCTACGAGCAGTACTTC. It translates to CASSLAPRGYEQYF.

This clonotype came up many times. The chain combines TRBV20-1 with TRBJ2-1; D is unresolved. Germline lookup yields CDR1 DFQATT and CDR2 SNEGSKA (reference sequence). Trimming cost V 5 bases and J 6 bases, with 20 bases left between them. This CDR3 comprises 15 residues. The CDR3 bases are TGCAGTGCTGGTGACATATTCTCCTCCACCAATGAGCAGTTCTTC. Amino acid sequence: CSAGDIFSSTNEQFF.

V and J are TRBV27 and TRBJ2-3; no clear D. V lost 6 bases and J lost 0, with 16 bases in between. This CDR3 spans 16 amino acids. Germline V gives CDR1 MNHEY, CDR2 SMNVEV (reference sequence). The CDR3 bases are TGTGCCAGCAGCGACCTAACAGTCATTAGCACAGATACGCAGTATTTT. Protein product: CASSDLTVISTDTQYF.

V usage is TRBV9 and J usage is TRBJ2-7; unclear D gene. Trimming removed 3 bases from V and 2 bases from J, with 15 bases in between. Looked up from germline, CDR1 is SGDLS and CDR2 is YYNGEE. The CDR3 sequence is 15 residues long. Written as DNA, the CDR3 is TGTGCCAGCAGCGACGGCAGTGCTACCACCTACGAGCAGTACTTC. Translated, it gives CASSDGSATTYEQYF.